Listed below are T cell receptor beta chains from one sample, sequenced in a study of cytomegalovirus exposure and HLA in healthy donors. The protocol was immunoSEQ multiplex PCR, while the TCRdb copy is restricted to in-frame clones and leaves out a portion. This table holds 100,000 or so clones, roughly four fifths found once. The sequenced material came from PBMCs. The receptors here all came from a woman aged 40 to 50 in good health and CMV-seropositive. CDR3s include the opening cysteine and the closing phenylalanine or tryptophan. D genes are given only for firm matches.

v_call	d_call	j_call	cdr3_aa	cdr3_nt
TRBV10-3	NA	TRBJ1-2	CAISESSARYGYTF	TGTGCCATCAGTGAATCGTCGGCTAGATATGGCTACACCTTC
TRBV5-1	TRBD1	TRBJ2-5	CASSLEGAREETQYF	TGCGCCAGCAGCTTGGAGGGGGCGCGTGAGGAGACCCAGTACTTC
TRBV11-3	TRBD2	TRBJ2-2	CASSSTSGRAGELFF	TGTGCCAGCAGCTCGACTAGCGGGAGGGCCGGGGAGCTGTTTTTT
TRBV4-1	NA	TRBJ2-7	CASSQTLEPYEQYF	TGCGCCAGCAGCCAAACTCTAGAACCCTACGAGCAGTACTTC
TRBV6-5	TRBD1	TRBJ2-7	CASSYFPGTGTYEQYF	TGTGCCAGCAGTTACTTTCCTGGGACAGGGACTTATGAGCAGTACTTC
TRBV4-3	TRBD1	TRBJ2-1	CASSQAPGTGVNEQFF	TGCGCCAGCAGCCAAGCCCCCGGGACAGGGGTCAATGAGCAGTTCTTC
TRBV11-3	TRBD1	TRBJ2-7	CASRGTEERPQGAAYEQYF	TGTGCCAGCAGGGGCACCGAAGAACGTCCACAGGGGGCGGCCTACGAGCAGTACTTC
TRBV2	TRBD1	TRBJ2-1	CASSGGQVVNEQFF	TGTGCCAGCAGTGGGGGACAGGTCGTAAATGAGCAGTTCTTC
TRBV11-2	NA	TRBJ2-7	CASSLGGGESSYEQYF	TGTGCCAGCAGCTTAGGCGGGGGCGAAAGCTCCTACGAGCAGTACTTC
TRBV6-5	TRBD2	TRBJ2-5	CASSYPGGGETQYF	TGTGCCAGCAGTTACCCCGGGGGGGGCGAGACCCAGTACTTC